Presented here are 29 T cell receptor beta chains from one specimen sequenced in a study of T cells in Graves' hyperthyroidism and ophthalmopathy. RNA transcripts were the template for amplifying TCR beta CDR3 regions. The TCR CDR3 first-round RT-PCR relied on the HTBI primer set. Each CDR3 protein is one row after TCRdb ran MiXCR on the multiplex PCR reads. Seen here are fewer than 550,000 distinct CDR3 sequences, around 22% observed once, and the top ten hold around 11%. The sequencing input was blood. Receptor source: a woman between 25 and 40 years old with Graves' ophthalmopathy.

This clonotype has ten or more counts. The V and J genes are TRBV6-5 and TRBJ2-7; TRBD2 agrees at 8 bases. V dropped 4 bases and J dropped 2; count of bases not matched to a gene: 4. Germline V gene sequence: CDR1 MNHEY, CDR2 SVGAGI. CDR3 length equals 14 residues. This CDR3 reads CASSSTSGPYEQYF. Here the CDR3 DNA reads TGTGCCAGCAGTTCTACTAGCGGCCCCTACGAGCAGTACTTC.

This clonotype was recorded at least ten times. The gene calls are TRBV6-1 and TRBJ1-5; 8 nucleotides agree with TRBD1. The V gene end was trimmed by 7 bases and the J gene end by 7 bases; junction bases not matched to a gene: 6. Per the germline V gene, CDR1 is MNHNS and CDR2 is SASEGT. The CDR3 is 13 residues long. The CDR3 region has the DNA TGTGCCAGCACCCGACAGGGGATCCAGCCCCAGCATTTT. It is translated as CASTRQGIQPQHF.

This chain connects TRBV4-1 to TRBJ1-3; perhaps TRBD1 as D (5 bases). This CDR3 is built from 15 residues. Trimming removed 0 bases from V and 1 base from J, with 7 bases in between. From germline, CDR1 is MGHRA and CDR2 YSYEKL. The CDR3 coding sequence is TGCGCCAGCAGCCAAGACGGGGGGTCTGGAAACACCATATATTTT. This translates into CASSQDGGSGNTIYF.

This clonotype was observed many times. The genes are TRBV18 and TRBJ1-2; D is ambiguous. V lost 1 base and J lost 3, with 12 bases in between. This CDR3 region has 15 residues. Germline assignment: CDR1 KGHSH and CDR2 LQKENI. CDR3 residues: CASSPLASLDYGYTF. The CDR3 nucleotides are TGTGCCAGCTCACCACTAGCCAGCCTAGACTATGGCTACACCTTC.

Many counts were recorded for this clonotype. The chain uses TRBV28 and TRBJ2-5, with 9 bases matching TRBD1. The J segment lost 1 base and the V segment lost 3 bases, leaving 9 bases of the junction unmatched. Germline V lookup: CDR1 MDHEN, CDR2 SYDVKM. The CDR3 has 17 residues. The CDR3, as DNA: TGTGCCAGCAGTTTCAGTTGGGACAGGGTGGGCCAAGAGACCCAGTACTTC. It encodes CASSFSWDRVGQETQYF.

This clonotype was picked up many times. The rearrangement uses TRBV28 and TRBJ2-5, with D maybe TRBD1 (6 bases). The CDR3 is 12 amino acids. Germline CDR1 and CDR2: MDHEN and SYDVKM. Trimming left V 6 bases short and J 5 bases short, with 10 bases between. The CDR3, as DNA: TGTGCCAGCAGGCGACAGGCTGAGACCCAGTACTTC. Translated: CASRRQAETQYF.

At least ten counts were recorded for this clonotype. The chain joins TRBV7-2 to TRBJ1-2; D call uncertain. The CDR3 length is 15 residues. V shed 1 base and J shed 4 bases, with 13 bases lying between them. Germline V CDR1 and CDR2: SGHTA, FQGNSA. The CDR3 region has the DNA TGTGCCAGCAGCTTAGGATCCCAGTGGGGCTATGGCTACACCTTC. It yields the protein CASSLGSQWGYGYTF.

In this sample, this clonotype turned up a few times. The chain has TRBV10-3 and TRBJ2-5; D gene ambiguous. The CDR3 spans 12 residues. With 3 bases removed from V and 5 bases from J, the gap between germline ends came to 7 bases. Germline CDR1 is ENHRY and CDR2 is SYGVKD. CDR3 coding DNA: TGTGCCATCAGTGATCTAGGGGAGACCCAGTACTTC. Amino acid sequence: CAISDLGETQYF.

This clonotype came up many times. The chain carries TRBV11-2 and TRBJ2-4; D possibly corresponds to TRBD1 (6 bases). The CDR3 has 14 residues. Trimming removed 5 bases from V and 12 bases from J, with 20 bases in between. Germline assignment: CDR1 SGHAT and CDR2 FQNNGV. This CDR3 is CASSVAGARGAQYF. CDR3 bases: TGTGCCAGCAGCGTCGCTGGGGCCAGGGGTGCTCAGTACTTC. The full variable domain, completed using reference TRBV11-2 and TRBJ2-4, is EAGVAQSPRYKIIEKRQSVAFWCNPISGHATLYWYQQILGQGPKLLIQFQNNGVVDDSQLPKDRFSAERLKGVDSTLKIQPAKLEDSAVYLCASSVAGARGAQYFGAGTRLSVL.

Ten or more counts support this clonotype. V is TRBV7-2 and J is TRBJ2-7; D not resolved. The CDR3 loop spans 14 amino acids. Germline-derived CDR1 and CDR2 are SGHTA and FQGNSA. V was trimmed by 1 base and J by 1 base, leaving 8 bases between them. This CDR3 reads CASSLEVRSYEQYF. The CDR3 DNA follows: TGTGCCAGCAGCTTAGAAGTCAGGTCCTACGAGCAGTACTTC.

The chain has TRBV12-3 or TRBV12-4 and TRBJ2-4; no clear D. V lost 3 bases to trimming and J lost 1 base, with 10 bases between them. CDR3 length equals 15 residues. The DNA for the CDR3 is TGTGCCAGCAGTTTGGTGGGTCAGGCCAAAAACATTCAGTACTTC. Translation gives CASSLVGQAKNIQYF.

In its sample, this clonotype was seen many times. This sequence joins TRBV5-5 and TRBJ2-5; 7 nucleotides line up with TRBD2. With V trimmed by 1 base and J by 4 bases, 7 bases remained unmatched. CDR3 length equals 15 residues. The germline V gene has CDR1 SGHKS and CDR2 YYEKEE (reference sequence). The CDR3 DNA reads TGTGCCAGCAGCTTGAGCGGGGCTAGTACAGAGACCCAGTACTTC. Its translation: CASSLSGASTETQYF.

This clonotype was counted ten times or more. CDR3 in DNA: TGTGCCAGCAGTTACTCGACGGGGAACTATGGCTACACCTTC. Translation: CASSYSTGNYGYTF. The chain is built from TRBV6-2 or TRBV6-3 and TRBJ1-2, with unresolved D. This CDR3 spans 14 amino acids. Trimming stripped 0 bases from V and 2 bases from J, with 7 bases between. CDR1 MNHEY and CDR2 SVGEGT come from the germline V gene.

This clonotype was counted ten times or more. The chain combines TRBV25-1 with TRBJ2-5; no definite D call. The CDR3 is 13 residues long. V lost 3 bases and J 6 bases, leaving 11 bases between the germline ends. Germline lookup yields CDR1 MGHDK and CDR2 SYGVNS. CDR3 sequence reads: CASSDPGRKTQYF. Written as DNA, the CDR3 is TGTGCCAGCAGTGACCCCGGACGGAAGACCCAGTACTTC. The whole variable domain, filled in from reference TRBV25-1 and TRBJ2-5, reads EADIYQTPRYLVIGTGKKITLECSQTMGHDKMYWYQQDPGMELHLIHYSYGVNSTEKGDLSSESTVSRIRTEHFPLTLESARPSHTSQYLCASSDPGRKTQYFGPGTRLLVL.

This clonotype was found many times. Compared with germline, one end of the junction differs, possibly owing to a read error. DNA of the CDR3: TGTGCCAGCAATTTAGGGACAGGGGTTCAGCCCCAGCATTTT. This sequence encodes CASNLGTGVQPQHF. V gene TRBV12-3 or TRBV12-4 combines with J gene TRBJ1-5, with 10 bases aligning to TRBD1. The CDR3 has 14 residues.

This clonotype was seen repeatedly, ten times or more. This chain uses TRBV3-1 with TRBJ1-2; D is ambiguous. Trimming removed 0 bases from V and 5 bases from J, with 7 bases in between. CDR1 is LGHDT and CDR2 is YNNKEL in the germline V gene (reference sequence). The CDR3 is 13 residues long. The CDR3 region has the DNA TGTGCCAGCAGCCAAGATTACGGTTATGGCTACACCTTC. It is translated as CASSQDYGYGYTF.

This clonotype was observed at least ten times. The chain links TRBV6-1 to TRBJ1-6; D perhaps matches TRBD1 (5 bases). Germline CDR1 MNHNS, CDR2 SASEGT. The CDR3 contains 14 residues. The V end was cut by 5 bases, the J end by 6 bases, with 11 bases between. CDR3 coding DNA: TGTGCCAGCAGTAGCAGGGAGGGTAATTCACCCCTCCACTTT. Its translation is CASSSREGNSPLHF.

This clonotype was found a few times. The J gene is TRBJ2-2, the V gene TRBV20-1; 13 bases are a match to TRBD2. Trimming at V came to 2 bases and at J to 1 base, leaving 7 bases not matched to a gene. In germline, CDR1 is DFQATT, CDR2 SNEGSKA (reference sequence). This CDR3 has 18 residues. CDR3 DNA sequence: TGCAGTGCTAGAACCGGGACTAGCGGGGCCAAGAACACCGGGGAGCTGTTTTTT. Its protein product is CSARTGTSGAKNTGELFF.

This clonotype was counted a single time. A much larger clone sits a single nucleotide away, making a read error possible. The rearrangement uses TRBV9 and TRBJ2-2, with D unclear. The CDR3 is 15 amino acids. Germline V gene sequence: CDR1 SGDLS, CDR2 YYNGEE. Trimming shortened V by 3 bases and J by 0 bases, and 9 bases separated the two germline ends. In DNA form, the CDR3 reads TGTGCCAGCAGCGGATGGGGAACGAACACCGGGGAGCTGTTTTTT. Translated: CASSGWGTNTGELFF.

This clonotype was seen repeatedly, ten times or more. The chain uses TRBV12-5 and TRBJ2-5; D is unclear. The CDR3 length is 13 residues. V was pared by 3 bases and J by 2 bases, with 7 bases between. Germline assignment: CDR1 LGHNT and CDR2 FRNRAP. CDR3 coding DNA: TGTGCTAGTGGTTTCTACCAACAAGAGACCCAGTACTTC. This encodes CASGFYQQETQYF.

In this sample, this clonotype turned up many times. The chain joins TRBV6-2 or TRBV6-3 to TRBJ1-2; the D is unclear. The CDR3 is 13 residues long. V was shortened by 7 bases and J by 0 bases, with 9 bases between the two germline ends. From germline, CDR1 is MNHEY and CDR2 SVGEGT. The CDR3 loop reads CASNTGSNYGYTF. Written as DNA, the CDR3 is TGTGCCAGCAACACGGGGTCTAACTATGGCTACACCTTC.

This clonotype was counted at least ten times. The chain links TRBV4-3 to TRBJ1-2; D gene uncertain. V was clipped by 4 bases and J by 1 base, with 10 bases between them. Germline V gene data show CDR1 as LGHNA and CDR2 as YSLEER. This CDR3 contains 14 residues. DNA of the CDR3: TGCGCCAGCAGCCCTCCCGAGGTTAACTATGGCTACACCTTC. Translated, it gives CASSPPEVNYGYTF.

This clonotype showed up just a few times. The rearrangement links TRBV7-2 to TRBJ1-2; D uncertain. Per the germline V gene, CDR1 is SGHTA and CDR2 is FQGNSA. The CDR3 length is 14 residues. Deletions cut 3 bases from V and 1 base from J, with 9 bases between. The CDR3 DNA sequence: TGTGCCAGCAGCTTGCGGCCGATTAACTATGGCTACACCTTC. Protein sequence: CASSLRPINYGYTF.

This clonotype has a handful of counts. J is TRBJ2-5 and V is TRBV6-2 or TRBV6-3; 8 nucleotides agree with TRBD2. Looked up from germline, CDR1 is MNHEY and CDR2 is SVGEGT. Trimming at V came to 6 bases and at J to 1 base, leaving 7 bases not matched to a gene. The CDR3 totals 15 residues. CDR3 DNA: TGTGCCAGCAGAAACGGGGGGGAGTCCCAAGAGACCCAGTACTTC. Translating gives CASRNGGESQETQYF.

The table lists this clonotype with many counts. The chain has TRBV9 and TRBJ2-7; 9 bases match TRBD2. V lost 3 bases and J lost 2; bases outside the gene matches: 6. The V gene's germline CDR1 is SGDLS and CDR2 YYNGEE. The CDR3 spans 15 residues. The DNA for the CDR3 is TGTGCCAGCAGCGAGAGCGGGGGGCAAGCCTACGAGCAGTACTTC. Protein sequence: CASSESGGQAYEQYF.

This clonotype came up many times. V usage is TRBV10-3 and J usage is TRBJ1-2, with D possibly being TRBD1 (6 bases). With 4 bases removed from V and 5 bases from J, the gap between germline ends came to 11 bases. The CDR3 has 13 amino acids. CDR1 is ENHRY and CDR2 is SYGVKD in the germline V gene. DNA for the CDR3: TGTGCCATCAGTGGGAAACAGGGTTATGGCTACACCTTC. This encodes CAISGKQGYGYTF.

Regarding this clonotype: At one of its ends the junction is not consistent with the germline gene, which may arise from a read error. The chain carries TRBV14 and TRBJ2-7; tentative D call: TRBD2 (6 bases). The CDR3 sequence is 12 residues long. Germline loops: CDR1 SGHDN, CDR2 FVKESK. CDR3 nucleotides: TGTGCCAGCAGCCAAGGGGCGGACTACTTACACTTC. Its protein is CASSQGADYLHF.

This clonotype showed up many times. V is TRBV12-3 or TRBV12-4 and J is TRBJ1-1; D is perhaps TRBD1 (6 bases). This CDR3 is built from 16 residues. Trimming shortened V by 4 bases and J by 0 bases, and 15 bases separated the two germline ends. CDR3 loop: CASSSVRGRMNTEAFF. The DNA of the CDR3 is TGTGCCAGCAGTTCCGTCAGGGGCCGCATGAACACTGAAGCTTTCTTT.

This clonotype was counted ten times or more. V gene TRBV27 combines with J gene TRBJ1-5; D is uncertain. The CDR3 loop spans 12 amino acids. Between the trimmed V and J ends, which lost 2 bases and 9 bases, there was a span of 8 bases. Germline loops: CDR1 MNHEY, CDR2 SMNVEV (reference sequence). The CDR3 here is CASSLAEGPQHF. CDR3 bases: TGTGCCAGCAGTTTAGCGGAGGGGCCCCAGCATTTT.